These T cell receptor beta chains were read from a single sample in a study of cytomegalovirus exposure and HLA in healthy donors. The method was immunoSEQ multiplex PCR; TCRdb's version includes in-frame clones alone and lacks a portion of them. Of about 130,000 clones listed, under 20% are singletons. The specimen was PBMCs. The receptors stem from a female donor in good health and CMV-seropositive. Both conserved end residues are part of each CDR3. The D gene is left open where the match is weak. Some rows have no size entry. The others give once, few or many, or a class for an expanded clone.

many TRBJ1-5 . TRBV6-6 TGTGCCAGCAGCCGCGACAGGATTGGGCCCCAGCATTTT CASSRDRIGPQHF
few TRBJ2-5 . TRBV7-6 TGTGCCAGCAGCCAACAAGAGACCCAGTACTTC CASSQQETQYF
once TRBJ1-5 TRBD1 TRBV6-1 TGTGCCAGCGGCGCGCAGGGGGATCAGCCCCAGCATTTT CASGAQGDQPQHF
. TRBJ1-1 . TRBV5-4 TGTGCCAGCAGCACGACAGGGAACACTGAAGCTTTCTTT CASSTTGNTEAFF
few TRBJ2-1 . TRBV29-1 TGCAGCGTTGAGCGGGTTTACAATGAGCAGTTCTTC CSVERVYNEQFF
. TRBJ1-6 . TRBV6-5 TGTGCCAGCAGTTCCCGACAGGAACTTAATTCACCCCTCCACTTT CASSSRQELNSPLHF
. TRBJ2-7 TRBD1 TRBV11-1 TGTGCCAGCAGCCACGGACAGGGGGGGTGGTTGGACGAGCAGTACTTC CASSHGQGGWLDEQYF
. TRBJ2-7 . TRBV6-5 TGTGCCAGCGGTTACTCGATGGGCGCCAGCTCCTACGAGCAGTACTTC CASGYSMGASSYEQYF
few TRBJ1-5 . TRBV19 TGTGCCAGTACTCCGAACGTCAGGGGCAATCAGCCCCAGCATTTT CASTPNVRGNQPQHF
few TRBJ2-7 . TRBV5-1 TGCGCCAGCAGCAGGACAGGGAGGGACTACGAGCAGTACTTC CASSRTGRDYEQYF
. TRBJ2-3 TRBD1 TRBV7-9 TGTGCCAGCAGCTTCAGGACAGGGGGCAGGGATACGCAGTATTTT CASSFRTGGRDTQYF
few TRBJ1-2 . TRBV6-6 TGTGCCAGCAGTACACGGACTGGTTCGAACTCCTTC CASSTRTGSNSF
few TRBJ1-2 . TRBV5-6 TGTGCCAGCAGCTTCTTAGCGGACGGTGGCTACACCTTC CASSFLADGGYTF
. TRBJ1-1 . TRBV5-4 TGTGCCAGCAGCACAGCAGAGAACACTGAAGCTTTCTTT CASSTAENTEAFF
few TRBJ2-7 . TRBV7-9 TGTGCCAGCAGCCATGGGGCAGTTGGCTACGAGCAGTACTTC CASSHGAVGYEQYF
. TRBJ1-2 . TRBV5-1 TGCGCCAGCAGCTTTAATAGGGGTGGGGGCTACACCTTC CASSFNRGGGYTF
. TRBJ2-5 TRBD2 TRBV5-1 TGCGCCAGCAGCTTGGCCGGCGGGAGCCAAGAGACCCAGTACTTC CASSLAGGSQETQYF
. TRBJ2-7 TRBD2 TRBV29-1 TGCAGCGTCTCTGGGGAGGGGCTATTTTACGAGCAGTACTTC CSVSGEGLFYEQYF
. TRBJ2-7 . TRBV6-6 TGTGCCAGCAGTTACTCGACAGCGGACTACTCCTACGAGCAGTACTTC CASSYSTADYSYEQYF
few TRBJ2-3 TRBD1 TRBV30 TGTGCCTGGAATAGGGGGCCAGGCACAGATACGCAGTATTTT CAWNRGPGTDTQYF
few TRBJ2-1 TRBD1 TRBV5-1 TGCGCCAGCAGCACTCATACAGGGGGCGCCTACAATGAGCAGTTCTTC CASSTHTGGAYNEQFF
. TRBJ2-7 . TRBV21-1 TGTGCCAGCAGAAGGACAGGGCAGTCCCACGAGCAGTACTTC CASRRTGQSHEQYF
few TRBJ2-1 . TRBV15 TGTGCCACCAGCCCCGCGCCAGCGTACTCCTACAATGAGCAGTTCTTC CATSPAPAYSYNEQFF